A single sample gave rise to the 5 T cell receptor beta chains below, sequenced in a study of blood T cell repertoires in COVID-19. The table came from immunoSEQ multiplex PCR; TCRdb's copy has only in-frame clones and leaves some out. The table shows 130,000 or so clones, with around 85% occurring only once. Source material: peripheral blood. The receptors shown here come from a woman of 80 years or more with acute or convalescent COVID-19.

V is TRBV7-2 and J is TRBJ1-1, with D tentatively TRBD1 (5 bases). The CDR3 totals 16 residues. Germline assignment: CDR1 SGHTA and CDR2 FQGNSA. The V and J ends lost 4 bases and 0 bases respectively, with 15 bases between them. The CDR3 region has the DNA TGTGCCAGCAGCTCCCAGGGTCCGGCTATGAACACTGAAGCTTTCTTT. Residues: CASSSQGPAMNTEAFF.

The V call is TRBV6-5, the J call TRBJ1-2; no reliable D call. The CDR3 contains 11 residues. CDR1 is MNHEY and CDR2 is SVGAGI in the germline V gene. The V end lost 10 bases, the J end lost 4 bases, and 10 bases lay between the germline ends. The CDR3, as DNA: TGTGCCACTACGAGTAGCTATGGCTACACCTTC. Protein product: CATTSSYGYTF.

The genes are TRBV7-9 and TRBJ1-2, with TRBD1 matching over 10 bases. This CDR3 comprises 13 residues. Per germline, CDR1 SEHNR and CDR2 FQNEAQ (reference sequence). V trimming: 5 bases; J trimming: 8 bases; junction bases outside the gene matches: 5. CDR3 in DNA: TGTGCCAGCAGCAGACAGGGGGCGGACGGCTACACCTTC. This codes for CASSRQGADGYTF. Looking up the rest from reference TRBV7-9 and TRBJ1-2 gives the full variable domain: DTGVSQNPRHKITKRGQNVTFRCDPISEHNRLYWYRQTLGQGPEFLTYFQNEAQLEKSRLLSDRFSAERPKGSFSTLEIQRTEQGDSAMYLCASSRQGADGYTFGSGTRLTVV.

The V call is TRBV7-9, the J call TRBJ1-6; 9 bases agree with TRBD1. Trimming at V came to 4 bases and at J to 6 bases, leaving 4 bases not matched to a gene. There are 15 residues in the CDR3. Germline V gene data show CDR1 as SEHNR and CDR2 as FQNEAQ (reference sequence). CDR3 DNA sequence: TGTGCCAGCAGCTCCGGGACAGGGAGTAATTCACCCCTCCACTTT. It codes for CASSSGTGSNSPLHF. The full variable domain, rest sourced from reference TRBV7-9 and TRBJ1-6, is DTGVSQNPRHKITKRGQNVTFRCDPISEHNRLYWYRQTLGQGPEFLTYFQNEAQLEKSRLLSDRFSAERPKGSFSTLEIQRTEQGDSAMYLCASSSGTGSNSPLHFGNGTRLTVT.

The chain combines TRBV12-5 with TRBJ2-1; the match to TRBD1 covers 9 bases. Germline CDR1 reads LGHNT; CDR2 reads FRNRAP. The CDR3 length is 15 residues. The trim removed 1 base at V and 4 bases at J, leaving 2 bases unmatched. CDR3 in DNA: TGTGCTAGTGGTTTGGAGACAGGGGGTTACAATGAGCAGTTCTTC. It codes for CASGLETGGYNEQFF.